This entry lists 30 T cell receptor beta chains sequenced from one sample in a study of T cell changes during pregnancy in multiple sclerosis. The assay was immunoSEQ multiplex PCR, and TCRdb's table has in-frame clones only and misses some. The table shows over 60,000 clones, with 90% to 95% occurring only once. Sequences were derived from peripheral blood, sampled in the third trimester of pregnancy. Source of these receptors: a female donor in good health, enrolled as a control in a pregnancy study.

The chain carries TRBV11-2 and TRBJ2-5; D might be TRBD1 (6 bases). Looked up from germline, CDR1 is SGHAT and CDR2 is FQNNGV. Trimming stripped 5 bases from V and 1 base from J, with 11 bases between. The CDR3 is 14 residues long. In DNA form, the CDR3 reads TGTGCCAGCAGCATACAGGGTTTCCAAGAGACCCAGTACTTC. Its protein is CASSIQGFQETQYF.

This chain joins TRBV11-2 and TRBJ2-6; D is perhaps TRBD1 (5 bases). Germline values: CDR1 SGHAT, CDR2 FQNNGV. The CDR3 is 15 amino acids. V lost 3 bases, J lost 2 bases, and 8 bases lay in between. The CDR3 region has the DNA TGTGCCAGCAGCTTTATAGGGGCTGGGGCCAACGTCCTGACTTTC. Translation gives CASSFIGAGANVLTF.

This chain's CDR3 is CASSLEGQHTDTQYF. The CDR3 bases are TGCGCCAGCAGCTTGGAGGGACAGCACACAGATACGCAGTATTTT. The V gene is TRBV5-1, the J gene TRBJ2-3; TRBD1 aligns across 7 bases. Germline V lookup: CDR1 SGHRS, CDR2 YFSETQ. The CDR3 sequence is 15 residues long. After removal of 0 bases from V and 2 bases from J, the junction contained 3 bases not matched to a gene.

In its sample, this clone was seen a few times. The rearrangement links TRBV6-5 to TRBJ2-7, with 9 bases identical to TRBD2. CDR1 MNHEY and CDR2 SVGAGI come from the germline V gene. V shed 0 bases and J 2 bases; nucleotides not matched to a gene: 5. This CDR3 contains 16 residues. The CDR3 nucleotides read TGTGCCAGCAGTTACTCAGCGGGAGGTACCACCTACGAGCAGTACTTC. Translated, it gives CASSYSAGGTTYEQYF.

This chain joins TRBV19 and TRBJ2-2; 11 bases fit TRBD2. CDR3 length: 20 amino acids. The V and J ends lost 1 base and 0 bases, in that order; junction bases with no gene match: 10. CDR1 LNHDA and CDR2 SQIVND come from the germline V gene (reference sequence). CDR3 coding DNA: TGTGCCAGTAGTATAGTAACTAGCGGGGGCCCCACCGCGAACACCGGGGAGCTGTTTTTT. It yields the protein CASSIVTSGGPTANTGELFF. Combining the CDR3 with reference TRBV19 and TRBJ2-2 gives the whole variable domain DGGITQSPKYLFRKEGQNVTLSCEQNLNHDAMYWYRQDPGQGLRLIYYSQIVNDFQKGDIAEGYSVSREKKESFPLTVTSAQKNPTAFYLCASSIVTSGGPTANTGELFFGEGSRLTVL.

The chain links TRBV4-1 to TRBJ2-7; D might be TRBD2 (7 bases). This CDR3 is 16 amino acids long. Germline lookup yields CDR1 MGHRA and CDR2 YSYEKL. Trimming cost V 0 bases and J 2 bases, with 14 bases left between them. The CDR3 DNA follows: TGCGCCAGCAGCCAAGATCTACGGGGGGCTACCTACGAGCAGTACTTC. Its translation is CASSQDLRGATYEQYF.

V is TRBV6-6 and J is TRBJ1-1; TRBD1 matches 7 bases. Germline-derived CDR1 and CDR2 are MNHNY and SVGAGI (reference sequence). Trimming at V came to 5 bases and at J to 3 bases, leaving 9 bases not matched to a gene. This CDR3 contains 15 residues. CDR3 in amino acids: CASSHTQGGDTEAFF. CDR3 sequence (DNA): TGTGCCAGCAGTCATACCCAGGGGGGAGACACTGAAGCTTTCTTT.

The chain uses TRBV2 and TRBJ2-7, with 8 bases fitting TRBD1. This CDR3 has 15 residues. The J segment lost 6 bases and the V segment lost 6 bases, leaving 13 bases of the junction unmatched. Germline V gives CDR1 SNHLY, CDR2 FYNNEI. CDR3: CASSAQTGVGSEQYF. In DNA form, the CDR3 reads TGTGCCAGCAGCGCACAGACAGGGGTTGGCTCCGAGCAGTACTTC.

The chain carries TRBV19 and TRBJ1-3; 7 bases are a match to TRBD1. V shed 5 bases, J shed 6 bases, and the junction held 4 bases outside the gene matches. CDR1 and CDR2 from the germline V gene are LNHDA and SQIVND (reference sequence). This CDR3 spans 13 amino acids. DNA of the CDR3: TGTGCCAGTAGTGCCGGGACAGCAAACACCATATATTTT. Translation: CASSAGTANTIYF.

This clone has only a few counts. This rearrangement joins TRBV19 to TRBJ1-4; possibly TRBD1 for D (5 bases). The CDR3 sequence is 12 residues long. With 6 bases removed from V and 8 bases from J, the gap between germline ends came to 10 bases. The germline CDR1 and CDR2 sequences are LNHDA and SQIVND (reference sequence). The CDR3 DNA reads as TGTGCCAGTAGGGGGGGTTACGAAAAACTGTTTTTT. Residues: CASRGGYEKLFF.

The gene calls are TRBV4-1 and TRBJ2-1; TRBD1 agrees at 9 bases. Trimming took 4 bases from V and 6 from J; bases not matched to a gene: 7. The CDR3 contains 15 residues. CDR1 and CDR2 (germline): MGHRA, YSYEKL. CDR3 nucleotides: TGCGCCAGCAGCCCTACGGGACAGGGACCCAATGAGCAGTTCTTC. Translating gives CASSPTGQGPNEQFF.

The genes are TRBV5-1 and TRBJ2-1, with D tentatively TRBD1 (6 bases). Germline V lookup: CDR1 SGHRS, CDR2 YFSETQ. V was shortened by 4 bases and J by 0 bases, with 14 bases between the two germline ends. CDR3 length: 16 residues. CDR3 amino acids: CASSGRDISSYNEQFF. The CDR3 DNA reads as TGCGCCAGCAGCGGCCGGGACATCAGCTCCTACAATGAGCAGTTCTTC.

The genes are TRBV18 and TRBJ2-1; 7 bases line up with TRBD2. Germline lookup yields CDR1 KGHSH and CDR2 LQKENI. The CDR3 has 18 amino acids. V shed 3 bases, J shed 0 bases, and the junction held 11 bases outside the gene matches. CDR3 sequence reads: CASSPLSGEGLSYNEQFF. The CDR3 coding sequence is TGTGCCAGCTCACCCTTGTCGGGGGAGGGGCTCTCCTACAATGAGCAGTTCTTC.

This chain uses TRBV6-6 with TRBJ1-6, with 8 bases fitting TRBD1. The CDR3 is 15 residues long. Germline V gives CDR1 MNHNY, CDR2 SVGAGI (reference sequence). The junction had 8 bases not matched to a gene; V was cut back by 6 bases and J by 7 bases. The CDR3 here is CASSSSGTGNSPLHF. DNA of the CDR3: TGTGCCAGCAGCTCTTCGGGGACAGGAAATTCACCCCTCCACTTT.

The chain has TRBV6-5 and TRBJ2-6, with TRBD1 identical over 7 bases. Germline CDR1 and CDR2: MNHEY and SVGAGI. V gave up 6 bases and J gave up 4 bases; unmatched junction bases: 6. The CDR3 has 15 residues. CDR3 amino acids: CASSHRGEGANVLTF. The DNA of the CDR3 is TGTGCCAGCAGCCACAGGGGAGAAGGGGCCAACGTCCTGACTTTC.

The chain combines TRBV18 with TRBJ1-6, with a tentative D call TRBD1 (6 bases). Per germline, CDR1 KGHSH and CDR2 LQKENI. V lost 2 bases and J lost 4, with 9 bases in between. The CDR3 runs 15 residues. DNA for the CDR3: TGTGCCAGCTCACCAGAGGACAGTTATAATTCACCCCTCCACTTT. It encodes CASSPEDSYNSPLHF.

The V and J genes are TRBV11-3 and TRBJ2-3; 8 nucleotides align to TRBD2. The CDR3 totals 15 residues. CDR1 and CDR2 (germline): SGHNT, YENEEA. V was clipped by 5 bases and J by 1 base; unmatched bases: 5. The DNA for the CDR3 is TGTGCCAGCAGCCCGGGGGGGCAGGGCACAGATACGCAGTATTTT. Its protein product is CASSPGGQGTDTQYF.

This chain links TRBV7-2 with TRBJ2-1; 9 bases map to TRBD2. The CDR3 has 14 amino acids. With V trimmed by 6 bases and J by 1 base, 1 base remained unmatched. The germline gives CDR1 SGHTA, CDR2 FQGNSA. The CDR3 DNA is TGTGCCAGCAGGACTAGCGGATCCTACAATGAGCAGTTCTTC. This translates into CASRTSGSYNEQFF. The complete variable domain, with remaining parts taken from reference TRBV7-2 and TRBJ2-1, reads GAGVSQSPSNKVTEKGKDVELRCDPISGHTALYWYRQSLGQGLEFLIYFQGNSAPDKSGLPSDRFSAERTGGSVSTLTIQRTQQEDSAVYLCASRTSGSYNEQFFGPGTRLTVL.

The V gene is TRBV11-3, the J gene TRBJ2-2; D is uncertain. Germline V lookup: CDR1 SGHNT, CDR2 YENEEA. The CDR3 spans 14 residues. V shed 5 bases and J shed 1 base, with 8 bases lying between them. The DNA of the CDR3 is TGTGCCAGCAGCCCCGGTCTGAACACCGGGGAGCTGTTTTTT. It specifies CASSPGLNTGELFF.

The chain has TRBV5-6 and TRBJ1-1, with D perhaps matching TRBD1 (6 bases). Germline V gene data show CDR1 as SGHDT and CDR2 as YYEEEE. This CDR3 spans 12 amino acids. V lost 0 bases and J 9 bases, leaving 9 bases between the germline ends. DNA of the CDR3: TGTGCCAGCAGCTTGGGAACAGGGAAAGCTTTCTTT. Amino acids: CASSLGTGKAFF.

The chain combines TRBV5-1 with TRBJ1-4, with TRBD1 identical over 7 bases. V shed 4 bases and J 7 bases; nucleotides not matched to a gene: 7. The CDR3 has 14 amino acids. CDR1 and CDR2 (germline): SGHRS, YFSETQ. CDR3 in amino acids: CASSADRDGEKLFF. The CDR3 bases are TGCGCCAGCAGCGCAGACAGGGATGGTGAAAAACTGTTTTTT.

The CDR3, as DNA: TGCGCCAGCAGCCAAGATTATAAAAATCAGCCCCAGCATTTT. Encoded protein: CASSQDYKNQPQHF. The V and J genes are TRBV4-3 and TRBJ1-5; D call uncertain. The CDR3 covers 14 residues. V was clipped by 0 bases and J by 4 bases, with 7 bases between them. Germline V gene data show CDR1 as LGHNA and CDR2 as YSLEER.

This chain uses TRBV4-1 with TRBJ1-1; D possibly corresponds to TRBD1 (6 bases). Between the trimmed V and J ends, which lost 2 bases and 1 base, there was a span of 11 bases. CDR3 size: 15 residues. The germline gives CDR1 MGHRA, CDR2 YSYEKL. The CDR3 nucleotides are TGCGCCAGCAGCCAAACAGGGTTACCGAACACTGAAGCTTTCTTT. This sequence encodes CASSQTGLPNTEAFF.

CDR3 nucleotides: TGTGCCAGCAGCTTAGCGCGGGCGAACACAGATACGCAGTATTTT. It translates to CASSLARANTDTQYF. This sequence joins TRBV7-9 and TRBJ2-3, with a weak D call TRBD2 (5 bases). The V end was cut by 0 bases, the J end by 2 bases, with 9 bases between. Germline-derived CDR1 and CDR2 are SEHNR and FQNEAQ (reference sequence). The CDR3 is 15 amino acids.

The chain combines TRBV2 with TRBJ2-1; 9 positions match TRBD2. Looked up from germline, CDR1 is SNHLY and CDR2 is FYNNEI. The CDR3 covers 16 residues. V lost 7 bases, J lost 3 bases, and 10 bases stayed unmatched. Written as DNA, the CDR3 is TGTGCCAGCAAAGACAGGGCGGGAGGGTACTACAATGAGCAGTTCTTC. Protein sequence: CASKDRAGGYYNEQFF.

CDR3 sequence: CASSKNPRVLSYGYTF. The CDR3 region has the DNA TGTGCCAGTAGCAAGAACCCCCGGGTCCTCTCCTATGGCTACACCTTC. The chain couples TRBV19 to TRBJ1-2, with no clear D. The V gene lost 6 bases and the J gene lost 4 bases, with 21 bases spanning the gap. The germline V gene encodes CDR1 LNHDA and CDR2 SQIVND (reference sequence). The CDR3 has 16 amino acids.

This rearrangement joins TRBV18 to TRBJ1-5; TRBD1 matches 8 bases. This CDR3 contains 15 residues. Germline CDR1 is KGHSH and CDR2 is LQKENI. V gave up 8 bases and J gave up 5 bases; unmatched junction bases: 11. CDR3 in amino acids: CASHSGQGWDQPQHF. The CDR3 DNA reads as TGTGCCAGCCACTCTGGACAGGGATGGGATCAGCCCCAGCATTTT. The variable domain in full, with the rest retrieved from reference TRBV18 and TRBJ1-5, is NAGVMQNPRHLVRRRGQEARLRCSPMKGHSHVYWYRQLPEEGLKFMVYLQKENIIDESGMPKERFSAEFPKEGPSILRIQQVVRGDSAAYFCASHSGQGWDQPQHFGDGTRLSIL.

V gene TRBV6-6 combines with J gene TRBJ2-2, with unresolved D. The CDR3 consists of 11 residues. V dropped 1 base and J dropped 11 bases, with 5 bases sitting between them. Germline lookup yields CDR1 MNHNY and CDR2 SVGAGI (reference sequence). The CDR3, as DNA: TGTGCCAGCAGTTACTTGGCTGAGCTGTTTTTT. Translation gives CASSYLAELFF.

The chain carries TRBV7-9 and TRBJ1-2; 8 bases align to TRBD1. CDR1 is SEHNR, CDR2 FQNEAQ, per germline (reference sequence). This CDR3 region has 14 residues. V shed 5 bases, J shed 4 bases, and the junction held 6 bases outside the gene matches. CDR3 DNA sequence: TGTGCCAGCAGCCCTAGGACAGGGTCCTATGGCTACACCTTC. It encodes CASSPRTGSYGYTF.

This clone has just a few counts. The chain employs TRBV7-9 and TRBJ1-2, with a possible D match to TRBD1 (6 bases). Trimming pared 1 base from V and 5 bases from J, leaving 8 bases between. There are 13 residues in the CDR3. The germline CDR1 and CDR2 sequences are SEHNR and FQNEAQ (reference sequence). The CDR3, as DNA: TGTGCCAGCAGCTTAGTACAGGGTTATGGCTACACCTTC. It is translated as CASSLVQGYGYTF.